This record looks at one T cell receptor beta chain sequence and its context. Its antigen remains unidentified. The sample comes from a study of vaccination effects on CD4 cells after COVID-19. Antigen-specific CD4+ T cell clonotypes were called by their expansion after viral peptide-pool culture in ViraFEST. Once cultured for more than nine days, the cells underwent separation to obtain CD4+ T cells. Vaccine recipients had no previous SARS-CoV-2 infection; their nucleocapsid antibodies were negative. IL-2 medium was substituted for half the medium on days 3 and 7. General study results and limits: From healthy vaccinees, only 1 of 255 vaccine-induced clones also reacted to common cold coronaviruses. Infection- and vaccine-induced clones contracted markedly late after vaccination.

The table came from immunoSEQ multiplex PCR; TCRdb's copy has only in-frame clones and leaves some out. The table includes about 25,000 clones, 76% detected once. Sequencing used CD4+ T cells from PBMCs cultured with HCoV-NL63 spike peptides, obtained before COVID-19 vaccination. The receptor was derived from a human donor who received a COVID-19 vaccine.

CDR3 in amino acids: CASSLGGGALVVNTEAFF. The CDR3 DNA sequence: TGTGCCAGCAGCTTAGGTGGAGGGGCGCTGGTCGTGAACACTGAAGCTTTCTTT. The chain recombines TRBV7-8 with TRBJ1-1; D might be TRBD1 (5 bases). There are 18 residues in the CDR3. The ends were cut back, 1 base at V and 0 bases at J, with 18 bases in the middle. CDR1 SGHVS and CDR2 FQNEAQ come from the germline V gene.